This T cell receptor (beta chain) was captured by sequencing in a study of graft-versus-host responses after intestinal transplantation (dated by TCRdb to 2020 to 2022). Regarding the research as a whole: Recipients received multivisceral, liver-intestinal, or isolated intestinal transplants. Every recipient was given anti-thymocyte globulin induction, followed by 2 to 4 years of maintenance tacrolimus and steroids. To identify alloreactive clones, pre-transplant mixed lymphocyte reaction products were sequenced and compared with unstimulated pre-transplant donor and recipient T cells. Donor T cell macrochimerism was defined as a peak of at least 4% donor T cells among recipient peripheral blood mononuclear cells. Bulk TCR-beta CDR3 sequencing was used to track graft-versus-host and host-versus-graft alloreactive T cell clones in the graft, circulation and bone marrow after intestinal transplantation. Samples from a few later patients were sequenced in-house on an Illumina MiSeq with MiXCR processing rather than by the commercial service. The cohort enrolled under 25 intestinal transplant recipients including one retransplant, and a few patients lacking pretransplant specimens were excluded. General study outcomes and caveats: In patients with donor T cell macrochimerism, the allografts had high GvH to HvG T cell clonal ratios. GvH clones were detected in recipient bone marrow, and some appeared earlier in ileal mucosa or blood, consistent with an intestinal mucosal origin. Early after transplant, peak levels of circulating GvH clones were associated with declines in HvG clones. Conclusions were limited by the relatively low number and heterogeneity of intestinal transplant patients.

Comments on this clone: The antigen it binds to is not known. No quality values exist for individual bases; no much larger clone is one base distant.

Library preparation used the immunoSEQ multiplex PCR assay. For most patients, genomic DNA was isolated with the Qiagen DNeasy Blood and Tissue Kit and shipped frozen to Adaptive Biotechnologies for TCR sequencing. Adaptive Biotechnologies carried out high-throughput TCR-beta CDR3 sequencing of genomic DNA for most patients. The authors processed their data as follows. TCR sequencing data for around 19 patients were retrieved from Adaptive's ImmunoSEQ software; three other patients were processed with MiXCR and VDJtools. To correct CD4 versus CD8 sorting errors, sequences present in both subsets at a frequency ratio below 5:1 were removed. CDR3 nucleotide sequences shared by donor and recipient were removed because the origin of these sequences could not be assigned. To be classed as alloreactive, a clone needed at least 2-fold expansion over unstimulated cells and a minimum CFSE-low frequency of 0.002% (template counts) or 0.001% (read counts). Mappable clones were those detected in sequenced pre-transplant spleen, lymph node, or MLR CFSE-low populations of the donor or recipient. Cumulative frequency of alloreactive clones was calculated as a percentage of all sequences weighted by copy number. Held by TCRdb, this immuneACCESS table contains in-frame sequences only and omits some clones. Under half of the omission traces to an unresolved V gene where checked; the cause of the rest is unknown. The V and J calls and clone size are taken from that table; D and trimming were inferred from the DNA. This sample gives tens of thousands of clones in total; about 87% of them show up just once. Less than 0.45% of the sample belongs to the ten largest clones.

The sample's time point label is to be understood as: cells obtained before transplantation from donor or recipient. CD3+CD4+ and CD3+CD8+ populations were FACS-sorted from unstimulated pre-transplant donor and recipient cells taken from spleen or lymph nodes. The source is a human donor who was the organ donor for an intestinal transplant. The starting material was unstimulated CD4+ T cells sorted from spleen or lymph node cells, obtained before transplant.

The CDR3 protein is CASSLFPGTSGKGDTQYF. The DNA sequence is as follows: TGCGCCAGCAGCTTATTTCCCGGGACTAGCGGGAAGGGTGATACGCAGTATTTT. Here the chain combines TRBV5-1 and TRBJ2-3, with TRBD2 identical over 13 junction bases. The CDR3, cysteine through phenylalanine, is 18 amino acids long. The only DNA kept is the CDR3, 54 bases in frame from the first base. Looking up the germline V gene yields CDR1 SGHRS and CDR2 YFSETQ. Ends trimmed: V by 2 bases, J by 6 bases; bases unmatched to a gene: 12.